The next 26 T cell receptor beta chains were all read from a single sample in a study of control samples from healthy donors and cancer patients. Clones were sequenced by immunoSEQ multiplex PCR, and TCRdb holds only the in-frame ones, with some missing. This table has about 120,000 clones, roughly 88% appearing once. The sequenced sample consisted of blood. All receptors derive from a man aged 35-49 years in good health.

DNA of the CDR3: TGTGCCAGCGGACTAGCACATGAGCAGTTCTTC. Its translation: CASGLAHEQFF. The chain employs TRBV28 and TRBJ2-1; 8 nucleotides match TRBD2. Looked up from germline, CDR1 is MDHEN and CDR2 is SYDVKM. V gave up 8 bases and J gave up 8 bases; unmatched junction bases: 2. The CDR3 is 11 residues long.

The chain carries TRBV4-3 and TRBJ1-5; TRBD1 matches at 7 bases. Looked up from germline, CDR1 is LGHNA and CDR2 is YSLEER. This CDR3 contains 17 residues. Trimming cost V 0 bases and J 3 bases; bases outside gene matches: 8. This CDR3 reads CASSQDSRGQNNQPQHF. The CDR3 bases are TGCGCCAGCAGCCAAGATTCCCGGGGACAGAACAATCAGCCCCAGCATTTT.

The chain joins TRBV2 to TRBJ2-1; D is uncertain. V lost 6 bases and J lost 0, with 18 bases in between. The CDR3 loop spans 17 amino acids. Germline V CDR1 and CDR2: SNHLY, FYNNEI. The CDR3 spells CASRTILQVSSYNEQFF. Here the CDR3 DNA reads TGTGCCAGCAGAACGATACTTCAGGTTAGCTCCTACAATGAGCAGTTCTTC.

This clone appeared once. The chain uses TRBV24-1 and TRBJ2-3; either TRBD1 or TRBD2 may fit D (6 bases each). Germline loops: CDR1 KGHDR, CDR2 SFDVKD. Trimming stripped 0 bases from V and 4 bases from J, with 25 bases between. The CDR3 contains 20 residues. The CDR3 loop reads CATSDLSPPSQGGRPDTQYF. For the CDR3, the DNA is TGTGCCACCAGTGATTTGTCCCCCCCCTCACAGGGTGGGAGGCCAGATACGCAGTATTTT.

The chain joins TRBV18 to TRBJ2-7, with D possibly matching TRBD1 (6 bases). V lost 0 bases and J lost 0, with 9 bases in between. The CDR3 loop spans 15 amino acids. Per the germline V gene, CDR1 is KGHSH and CDR2 is LQKENI. CDR3 sequence (DNA): TGTGCCAGCTCACCACCGGGACACAGCTCCTACGAGCAGTACTTC. Protein sequence: CASSPPGHSSYEQYF.

The chain employs TRBV24-1 and TRBJ2-3; 11 bases agree with TRBD1. The V gene's germline CDR1 is KGHDR and CDR2 SFDVKD. CDR3 size: 14 residues. V lost 9 bases to trimming and J lost 0 bases; unmatched junction nucleotides: 1. For the CDR3, the DNA is TGTGCCACCGGACAGGGGGCGAGCACAGATACGCAGTATTTT. It is translated as CATGQGASTDTQYF.

V gene TRBV4-2 combines with J gene TRBJ1-1, with D possibly matching TRBD1 (5 bases). Germline lookup yields CDR1 LGHNA and CDR2 YNFKEQ. The CDR3 length is 14 residues. Between the trimmed V and J ends, which lost 0 bases and 4 bases, there was a span of 9 bases. The CDR3 is CASSQEGDGTEAFF. For the CDR3, the DNA is TGTGCCAGCAGCCAAGAGGGGGATGGCACTGAAGCTTTCTTT.

The chain combines TRBV7-9 with TRBJ1-4; D remains unclear. Germline V lookup: CDR1 SEHNR, CDR2 FQNEAQ (reference sequence). The germline V and J ends were trimmed by 9 bases and 6 bases, with 14 bases remaining between them. This CDR3 has 13 residues. The CDR3 DNA sequence: TGTGCCAGAGCGGAGGGAGCAGATGAAAAACTGTTTTTT. It is translated as CARAEGADEKLFF.

This chain joins TRBV29-1 and TRBJ2-7, with 10 bases fitting TRBD1. This CDR3 is 13 amino acids long. Germline V gene data show CDR1 as SQVTM and CDR2 as ANQGSEA. The ends lost 6 bases at V and 3 bases at J; junction bases unmatched: 5. The CDR3 nucleotides read TGCAGCGTGGGACAGGGGAGGGGCTACGAGCAGTACTTC. Protein sequence: CSVGQGRGYEQYF.

This rearrangement joins TRBV4-1 to TRBJ1-1; D call uncertain. Germline CDR1 is MGHRA and CDR2 is YSYEKL. The CDR3 covers 15 residues. V lost 0 bases, J lost 1 base, and 9 bases lay in between. Written as DNA, the CDR3 is TGCGCCAGCAGCCAAGATACACGGACGAACACTGAAGCTTTCTTT. It codes for CASSQDTRTNTEAFF.

This chain links TRBV2 with TRBJ1-1, with 7 bases aligning to TRBD1. Losses at the gene ends were 6 bases for V and 1 base for J; bases not matched to a gene: 8. The CDR3 contains 15 residues. Germline-derived CDR1 and CDR2 are SNHLY and FYNNEI. CDR3 DNA: TGTGCCAGCAGGCCCAGACAGGGTGGGAACACTGAAGCTTTCTTT. It yields the protein CASRPRQGGNTEAFF.

The chain has TRBV30 and TRBJ2-1; no definite D call. CDR1 GTSNPN and CDR2 SVGIG come from the germline V gene (reference sequence). V dropped 4 bases and J dropped 5 bases, with 15 bases sitting between them. This CDR3 spans 14 amino acids. CDR3 protein: CAWKALDINNEQFF. Written as DNA, the CDR3 is TGTGCCTGGAAAGCCCTAGACATTAACAATGAGCAGTTCTTC. Complete variable domain (other parts from reference TRBV30 and TRBJ2-1): SQTIHQWPATLVQPVGSPLSLECTVEGTSNPNLYWYRQAAGRGLQLLFYSVGIGQISSEVPQNLSASRPQDRQFILSSKKLLLSDSGFYLCAWKALDINNEQFFGPGTRLTVL.

The V gene is TRBV5-1, the J gene TRBJ2-7; D is unclear. The CDR3 length is 15 residues. Trimming left V 6 bases short and J 3 bases short, with 19 bases between. Germline V gene data show CDR1 as SGHRS and CDR2 as YFSETQ. In DNA, the CDR3 is TGCGCCAGCAAAGCACTCCAAGGTGGCAACTACGAGCAGTACTTC. Its translation is CASKALQGGNYEQYF.

This chain uses TRBV7-2 with TRBJ1-2, with D unresolved. The CDR3 loop spans 15 amino acids. The ends were cut back, 0 bases at V and 7 bases at J, with 15 bases in the middle. The germline CDR1 and CDR2 sequences are SGHTA and FQGNSA. CDR3: CASSLAPGTQSGYTF. The CDR3 region has the DNA TGTGCCAGCAGCTTAGCGCCAGGTACCCAAAGTGGCTACACCTTC.

The V call is TRBV7-2, the J call TRBJ2-7; D possibly matches TRBD1 or TRBD2 (7 bases each). V was pared by 3 bases and J by 0 bases, with 12 bases between. The V gene's germline CDR1 is SGHTA and CDR2 FQGNSA. The CDR3 sequence is 15 residues long. The CDR3 sequence is CASSFRGGGSYEQYF. The CDR3 DNA follows: TGTGCCAGCAGCTTCAGGGGGGGTGGCTCCTACGAGCAGTACTTC.

This clone was counted between two and nine times. V is TRBV28 and J is TRBJ1-3, with unresolved D. This CDR3 has 12 residues. Germline CDR1 MDHEN, CDR2 SYDVKM. V shed 10 bases and J shed 1 base, with 8 bases lying between them. CDR3 amino acids: CAIVGSGNTIYF. In DNA form, the CDR3 reads TGTGCCATTGTAGGGTCTGGAAACACCATATATTTT.

The V gene is TRBV24-1, the J gene TRBJ1-2; weak D call: TRBD1 (5 bases). Trimming took 0 bases from V and 12 from J, leaving 16 bases between them. The CDR3 sequence is 14 residues long. The germline V gene has CDR1 KGHDR and CDR2 SFDVKD. The CDR3 coding sequence is TGTGCCACCAGTGATTTGTGGGGACTTTTGAGGGACACCTTC. Translation gives CATSDLWGLLRDTF.

The V gene is TRBV5-1, the J gene TRBJ2-2; the D gene is possibly TRBD2 (5 bases). Looked up from germline, CDR1 is SGHRS and CDR2 is YFSETQ. CDR3 length: 14 residues. Trimming cost V 6 bases and J 0 bases, with 9 bases left between them. CDR3 sequence (DNA): TGCGCCAGCATGGTGACTACGAACACCGGGGAGCTGTTTTTT. It is translated as CASMVTTNTGELFF.

This chain uses TRBV29-1 with TRBJ2-3; D may be TRBD1 or TRBD2 (5 bases each). V was pared by 1 base and J by 5 bases, with 10 bases between. CDR3 length: 13 amino acids. The germline CDR1 and CDR2 sequences are SQVTM and ANQGSEA. CDR3 amino acids: CSVEAGLVDTQYF. For the CDR3, the DNA is TGCAGCGTTGAAGCGGGGCTTGTAGATACGCAGTATTTT.

The chain links TRBV27 to TRBJ2-3; 12 bases map to TRBD2. Germline CDR1 and CDR2: MNHEY and SMNVEV (reference sequence). The length of the CDR3 is 16 residues. V trimming: 5 bases; J trimming: 4 bases; junction bases outside the gene matches: 7. In nucleotides, the CDR3 is TGTGCCAGCAGTCATGGACTAGCGGGAAAGTCAGATACGCAGTATTTT. This gives the protein CASSHGLAGKSDTQYF.

This clone was found a few times. Here the CDR3 DNA reads TGTGCCAGCAGTGAGCAGGGTGGATTAGGCTACACCTTC. It translates to CASSEQGGLGYTF. The V call is TRBV2, the J call TRBJ1-2, with D perhaps matching TRBD1 (5 bases). V gave up 3 bases and J gave up 8 bases, with 13 bases separating them. This CDR3 is built from 13 residues. Germline CDR1 SNHLY, CDR2 FYNNEI.

The rearrangement uses TRBV27 and TRBJ2-7; 7 bases line up with TRBD1. CDR1 is MNHEY and CDR2 is SMNVEV in the germline V gene (reference sequence). The CDR3 consists of 14 residues. The J segment lost 7 bases and the V segment lost 5 bases, leaving 11 bases of the junction unmatched. The CDR3 is CASSTRDSPTEQYF. In nucleotides, the CDR3 is TGTGCCAGCAGTACCAGGGACAGCCCCACGGAGCAGTACTTC.

This chain joins TRBV13 and TRBJ2-5; 7 nucleotides match TRBD2. CDR1 and CDR2 from the germline V gene are PRHDT and FYEKMQ (reference sequence). V lost 1 base, J lost 4 bases, and 6 bases stayed unmatched. CDR3 length: 15 residues. The DNA for the CDR3 is TGTGCCAGCAGCTTAGTTGGAGGGGAGGGAGAGACCCAGTACTTC. Translated, it gives CASSLVGGEGETQYF. Complete variable domain (other parts from reference TRBV13 and TRBJ2-5): AAGVIQSPRHLIKEKRETATLKCYPIPRHDTVYWYQQGPGQDPQFLISFYEKMQSDKGSIPDRFSAQQFSDYHSELNMSSLELGDSALYFCASSLVGGEGETQYFGPGTRLLVL.

This clone occurred a few times. The chain employs TRBV6-2 or TRBV6-3 and TRBJ1-6; D is possibly TRBD1 (5 bases). V was trimmed by 3 bases and J by 7 bases, leaving 7 bases between them. The CDR3 is 13 amino acids. Germline CDR1 reads MNHEY; CDR2 reads SVGEGT. CDR3 amino acids: CASSYNRNSPLHF. CDR3 coding DNA: TGTGCCAGCAGTTATAACAGGAATTCACCCCTCCACTTT.

This clone appeared once. V and J are TRBV28 and TRBJ2-7; D is unresolved. In germline, CDR1 is MDHEN, CDR2 SYDVKM. V dropped 5 bases and J dropped 1 base, with 12 bases sitting between them. This CDR3 has 14 amino acids. Here the CDR3 reads CASSPAWGSYEQYF. In DNA, the CDR3 is TGTGCCAGCAGTCCGGCGTGGGGATCCTACGAGCAGTACTTC.

This clone was observed a few times. This specimen includes other DNA sequences encoding the same CDR3. The chain uses TRBV30 and TRBJ1-5; 8 bases match TRBD1. This CDR3 comprises 13 residues. Germline-derived CDR1 and CDR2 are GTSNPN and SVGIG (reference sequence). The trim removed 5 bases at V and 4 bases at J, leaving 4 bases unmatched. The chain's CDR3 is CAWSRTGNQPQHF. The DNA for the CDR3 is TGTGCCTGGTCTAGGACAGGGAATCAGCCCCAGCATTTT.